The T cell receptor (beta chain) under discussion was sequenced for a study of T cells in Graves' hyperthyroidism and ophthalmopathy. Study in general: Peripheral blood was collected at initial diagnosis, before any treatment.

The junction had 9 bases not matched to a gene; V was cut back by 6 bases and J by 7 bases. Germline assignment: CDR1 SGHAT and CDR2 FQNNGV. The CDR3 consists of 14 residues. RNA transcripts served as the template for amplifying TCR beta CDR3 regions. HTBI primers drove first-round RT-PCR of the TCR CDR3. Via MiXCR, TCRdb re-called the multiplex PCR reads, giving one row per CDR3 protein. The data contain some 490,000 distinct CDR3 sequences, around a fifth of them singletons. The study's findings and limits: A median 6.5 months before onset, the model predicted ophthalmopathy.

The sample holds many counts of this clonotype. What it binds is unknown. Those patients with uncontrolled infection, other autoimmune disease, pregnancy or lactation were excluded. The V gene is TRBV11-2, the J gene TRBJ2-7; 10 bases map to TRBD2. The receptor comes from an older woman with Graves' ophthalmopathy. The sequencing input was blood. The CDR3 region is CASSDLAGAGEQYF. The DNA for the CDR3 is TGTGCCAGCAGTGACCTAGCGGGAGCGGGGGAGCAGTACTTC.